Shown below are 23 T cell receptor beta chains from a single sample sequenced in a study of human T cells and chemical hapten exposure. As to time point: healthy volunteer bleed at 2 weeks. Total RNA was isolated from whole blood that had not been fractionated. MiXCR, applied by TCRdb to the RACE reads, yields one record per CDR3 protein. The sample consists of 43,000 or so distinct CDR3 sequences, approximately 4.5% of them appearing once. Sequences were obtained from whole blood. Source of these receptors: a female donor in good health. Some clones in this sample may be carry-over from other donors' samples.

This clonotype has a count of ten or more. The chain has TRBV25-1 and TRBJ2-1; no reliable D call. Germline V gives CDR1 MGHDK, CDR2 SYGVNS. V was shortened by 3 bases and J by 4 bases, with 16 bases between the two germline ends. CDR3 length: 16 amino acids. CDR3 DNA sequence: TGTGCCAGCAGTGATCCAGGTCCAAGAAGGTACAATGAGCAGTTCTTC. Translation: CASSDPGPRRYNEQFF.

V is TRBV5-4 and J is TRBJ2-3; TRBD2 is a possible D gene (5 bases). Trimming removed 0 bases at V and 6 bases at J, with 11 bases between. CDR3 length: 14 residues. Per the germline V gene, CDR1 is SGHNT and CDR2 is YYREEE (reference sequence). CDR3 residues: CASSLARRYDTQYF. The CDR3, as DNA: TGTGCCAGCAGCTTGGCCAGGAGGTACGATACGCAGTATTTT.

The chain combines TRBV19 with TRBJ1-2; 8 bases are a match to TRBD1. Per the germline V gene, CDR1 is LNHDA and CDR2 is SQIVND (reference sequence). CDR3 length equals 12 residues. V lost 9 bases and J lost 7; bases outside the gene matches: 7. CDR3 sequence reads: CASRPQGAGYTF. CDR3 DNA: TGTGCCAGCAGACCCCAGGGGGCTGGCTACACCTTC.

V is TRBV10-3 and J is TRBJ2-5; no firm D call. V lost 3 bases, J lost 4 bases, and 3 bases lay in between. The germline CDR1 and CDR2 sequences are ENHRY and SYGVKD. The CDR3 has 11 amino acids. The CDR3 sequence is CAISERETQYF. CDR3 DNA sequence: TGTGCCATCAGTGAACGAGAGACCCAGTACTTC.

This clonotype was observed at least ten times. This chain joins TRBV20-1 and TRBJ1-2, with 7 bases that match TRBD1. The CDR3 has 13 amino acids. With 1 base clipped from V and 1 base from J, the junction kept 0 bases outside the gene matches. Germline V gene data show CDR1 as DFQATT and CDR2 as SNEGSKA (reference sequence). This CDR3 reads CSARGQGNYGYTF. Written as DNA, the CDR3 is TGCAGTGCTAGAGGACAGGGTAACTATGGCTACACCTTC.

In its sample, this clonotype was seen many times. This chain uses TRBV20-1 with TRBJ1-6; 11 nucleotides match TRBD1. With V trimmed by 0 bases and J by 9 bases, 7 bases remained unmatched. This CDR3 has 16 amino acids. Per germline, CDR1 DFQATT and CDR2 SNEGSKA (reference sequence). In DNA form, the CDR3 reads TGCAGTGCTAGAGATTGGGGACAGGGGGGTGGTTCACCCCTCCACTTT. Translation: CSARDWGQGGGSPLHF.

This clonotype turned up a few times. CDR3 bases: TGTGCCAGCAACGCCCCTCAGACAGGGAATACTGAAGCTTTCTTT. Its translation is CASNAPQTGNTEAFF. The V and J genes are TRBV12-3 or TRBV12-4 and TRBJ1-1; 7 nucleotides agree with TRBD1. With 7 bases clipped from V and 5 bases from J, the junction kept 13 bases outside the gene matches. The CDR3 contains 15 residues.

This clonotype was counted at least ten times. This rearrangement joins TRBV10-3 to TRBJ1-2; a weak D match, TRBD1 (6 bases). CDR1 is ENHRY and CDR2 is SYGVKD in the germline V gene. The CDR3 is made up of 14 amino acids. Trimming pared 3 bases from V and 1 base from J, leaving 9 bases between. The CDR3 protein is CAISDRTVNYGYTF. The CDR3 region has the DNA TGTGCCATCAGTGACCGGACAGTTAACTATGGCTACACCTTC.

The table lists this clonotype with many counts. The rearrangement uses TRBV15 and TRBJ1-4, with D maybe TRBD1 (6 bases). The germline V and J ends were trimmed by 1 base and 4 bases, with 10 bases remaining between them. The CDR3 loop spans 15 amino acids. Germline CDR1 and CDR2: LNHNV and YYDKDF (reference sequence). The chain's CDR3 is CATSRGGADNEKLFF. The CDR3 DNA follows: TGTGCCACCAGCAGAGGGGGGGCGGATAATGAAAAACTGTTTTTT.

This chain links TRBV12-3 or TRBV12-4 with TRBJ2-2, with a possible D match to TRBD1 (5 bases). Trimming shortened V by 4 bases and J by 4 bases, and 7 bases separated the two germline ends. This CDR3 spans 13 amino acids. As DNA, the CDR3 is TGTGCCAGCAGTTCAGGGTTCACCGGGGAGCTGTTTTTT. This translates into CASSSGFTGELFF.

This clonotype was detected only a few times. The rearrangement joins TRBV5-1 to TRBJ2-4; D unclear. Germline loops: CDR1 SGHRS, CDR2 YFSETQ. The CDR3 is 13 amino acids. The V and J ends lost 5 bases and 1 base respectively, with 7 bases between them. This CDR3 reads CASREYAKNIQYF. Written as DNA, the CDR3 is TGCGCCAGCAGGGAGTACGCCAAAAACATTCAGTACTTC.

To note about this clonotype: A read error may account for a junction end that differs from germline. This chain joins TRBV5-4 and TRBJ1-2; D unresolved. This CDR3 comprises 13 residues. The germline gives CDR1 SGHNT, CDR2 YYREEE (reference sequence). The CDR3 protein is CVSSPKIIGGYTF. CDR3 nucleotides: TGTGTCAGCAGCCCAAAGATCATCGGGGGCTACACCTTC.

This clonotype was seen ten or more times. The chain joins TRBV7-2 to TRBJ2-5; D gene ambiguous. Trimming shortened V by 3 bases and J by 7 bases, and 6 bases separated the two germline ends. The germline gives CDR1 SGHTA, CDR2 FQGNSA. CDR3 length: 11 residues. CDR3 protein: CASSLVGTQYF. The DNA of the CDR3 is TGTGCCAGCAGCTTGGTGGGGACCCAGTACTTC.

This clonotype was detected many times. The chain employs TRBV27 and TRBJ2-7, with unresolved D. Trimming took off 5 bases at V and 10 bases at J, with 21 bases between the two ends. Germline assignment: CDR1 MNHEY and CDR2 SMNVEV (reference sequence). The CDR3 contains 14 residues. CDR3 in amino acids: CASSPGPRLWGQYF. The CDR3 region has the DNA TGTGCCAGCAGTCCTGGGCCCAGGCTTTGGGGTCAGTACTTC.

The table lists this clonotype with many counts. The chain employs TRBV20-1 and TRBJ2-7; 16 nucleotides line up with TRBD2. Germline assignment: CDR1 DFQATT and CDR2 SNEGSKA (reference sequence). V gave up 1 base and J gave up 2 bases; unmatched junction bases: 17. This CDR3 spans 21 amino acids. CDR3 DNA sequence: TGCAGTGCTAGAGGAAGCACCCCGGGACTAGCGGGGGGGCCAATAACCTACGAGCAGTACTTC. Protein: CSARGSTPGLAGGPITYEQYF.

This clonotype came up many times. This chain joins TRBV4-3 and TRBJ1-3; D is unclear. V was pared by 0 bases and J by 1 base, with 10 bases between. The length of the CDR3 is 16 residues. The germline V gene has CDR1 LGHNA and CDR2 YSLEER. This chain's CDR3 is CASSQDRTPSGNTIYF. The CDR3 DNA sequence: TGCGCCAGCAGCCAAGATCGTACCCCTTCTGGAAACACCATATATTTT.

The chain is built from TRBV6-6 and TRBJ2-1; D is ambiguous. The germline V gene has CDR1 MNHNY and CDR2 SVGAGI (reference sequence). Trimming took 0 bases from V and 6 from J, leaving 6 bases between them. CDR3 length equals 13 residues. The CDR3 DNA is TGTGCCAGCAGTTACTCGCCATCCAATGAGCAGTTCTTC. It is translated as CASSYSPSNEQFF.

This clonotype has only a few counts. The chain couples TRBV4-1 to TRBJ2-3, with D perhaps matching TRBD2 (6 bases). Germline V lookup: CDR1 MGHRA, CDR2 YSYEKL. This CDR3 region has 16 residues. With 2 bases removed from V and 1 base from J, the gap between germline ends came to 13 bases. Here the CDR3 reads CASSQTTSLGTDTQYF. The CDR3 bases are TGCGCCAGCAGCCAAACGACTAGTTTGGGCACAGATACGCAGTATTTT.

This clonotype has ten or more counts. The V call is TRBV18, the J call TRBJ2-5; possible D gene TRBD1, 5 bases. The CDR3 length is 14 residues. V shed 2 bases and J shed 3 bases, with 10 bases lying between them. Looked up from germline, CDR1 is KGHSH and CDR2 is LQKENI. The chain's CDR3 is CASSPTAGKETQYF. In DNA form, the CDR3 reads TGTGCCAGCTCACCAACGGCAGGGAAAGAGACCCAGTACTTC. The full variable domain, with the rest looked up from reference TRBV18 and TRBJ2-5, is NAGVMQNPRHLVRRRGQEARLRCSPMKGHSHVYWYRQLPEEGLKFMVYLQKENIIDESGMPKERFSAEFPKEGPSILRIQQVVRGDSAAYFCASSPTAGKETQYFGPGTRLLVL.

There are many counts of this clonotype. CDR3 DNA sequence: TGCAGTGCTGATCAGGGGGACACTGAAGCTTTCTTT. It codes for CSADQGDTEAFF. This chain connects TRBV20-1 to TRBJ1-1; 7 bases are a match to TRBD1. Germline V lookup: CDR1 DFQATT, CDR2 SNEGSKA (reference sequence). V was pared by 5 bases and J by 3 bases, with 3 bases of the junction left unmatched. This CDR3 region has 12 residues.

This clonotype was recorded many times. The rearrangement joins TRBV2 to TRBJ2-3; TRBD2 agrees at 11 bases. The germline CDR1 and CDR2 sequences are SNHLY and FYNNEI. This CDR3 is 16 amino acids long. V was clipped by 7 bases and J by 7 bases; unmatched bases: 13. Here the CDR3 reads CASTIAGGPGSNTQYF. The CDR3 DNA reads TGTGCCAGCACCATAGCGGGGGGGCCAGGGTCGAATACGCAGTATTTT. The variable domain in full, completed from reference TRBV2 and TRBJ2-3, reads EPEVTQTPSHQVTQMGQEVILRCVPISNHLYFYWYRQILGQKVEFLVSFYNNEISEKSEIFDDQFSVERPDGSNFTLKIRSTKLEDSAMYFCASTIAGGPGSNTQYFGPGTRLTVL.

This clonotype was seen repeatedly, ten times or more. The V and J genes are TRBV7-2 and TRBJ2-1; 8 bases agree with TRBD1. The CDR3 covers 15 residues. Germline trimming cut 2 bases from V and 3 bases from J; bases unmatched to any gene: 3. Per germline, CDR1 SGHTA and CDR2 FQGNSA. The DNA of the CDR3 is TGTGCCAGCAGCTTACAGACAGGGGTCTACAATGAGCAGTTCTTC. Its protein product is CASSLQTGVYNEQFF.

The table lists this clonotype with many counts. This chain joins TRBV20-1 and TRBJ2-7; D unresolved. Germline CDR1 is DFQATT and CDR2 is SNEGSKA (reference sequence). The CDR3 sequence is 12 residues long. With 4 bases removed from V and 1 base from J, the gap between germline ends came to 8 bases. The CDR3 is CSAIDTSYEQYF. The CDR3 DNA is TGCAGTGCTATAGATACTTCCTACGAGCAGTACTTC.